This T cell receptor (beta chain) was sequenced during a study of spatial heterogeneity in lung cancer. The study's findings and limits: The number of expanded tumor alpha and beta chains correlated with mutation number.

MiXCR, applied by TCRdb to the 5' RACE reads, yields one record per CDR3 protein. Among about 28,000 distinct CDR3 sequences, roughly 7.4% were seen once, and the ten largest hold around 26%. This CDR3 has 16 residues. J lost 1 base, V lost 4 bases, and 9 bases had no gene match. Per the germline V gene, CDR1 is PRHDT and CDR2 is FYEKMQ (reference sequence). In regard to this clonotype: No antigen is known for it.

The time point was: sample taken at primary tumor resection. Material for sequencing was whole RNA from tumor, nontumor lung or frozen PBMC, left unsorted. Sequencing used lung tumor tissue, obtained at surgery. The TCR originated in a male donor with early-stage non-small cell lung cancer. The J gene is TRBJ1-1, the V gene TRBV13, with TRBD1 matching 7 bases. CDR3 nucleotide sequence: TGTGCCAGCAGCTACCTCACCGGGACAGCGAACACTGAAGCTTTCTTT. Amino acids: CASSYLTGTANTEAFF. Looking up the rest from reference TRBV13 and TRBJ1-1 gives the full variable domain: AAGVIQSPRHLIKEKRETATLKCYPIPRHDTVYWYQQGPGQDPQFLISFYEKMQSDKGSIPDRFSAQQFSDYHSELNMSSLELGDSALYFCASSYLTGTANTEAFFGQGTRLTVV.